These 19 T cell receptor beta chains were all obtained from the same sample, sequenced in a study of cytotoxic CD8 clonotypes in ibrutinib-treated CLL. TCRdb's table, derived via immunoSEQ multiplex PCR, lists solely in-frame clones and lacks some. The sample yields under 150,000 clones, 80% seen once. Sequenced material: PBMCs, taken after 36 months of ibrutinib treatment. The source is a human donor with chronic lymphocytic leukemia.

The gene calls are TRBV11-2 and TRBJ1-2; D uncertain. The CDR3 totals 13 residues. Per the germline V gene, CDR1 is SGHAT and CDR2 is FQNNGV. Between the trimmed V and J ends, which lost 0 bases and 4 bases, there was a span of 6 bases. CDR3 nucleotides: TGTGCCAGCAGCTTAGACAGGAGCTATGGCTACACCTTC. Protein: CASSLDRSYGYTF.

The V call is TRBV5-1, the J call TRBJ2-1; 10 nucleotides agree with TRBD2. With V trimmed by 4 bases and J by 10 bases, 14 bases remained unmatched. Germline-derived CDR1 and CDR2 are SGHRS and YFSETQ. CDR3 size: 16 residues. CDR3 residues: CASSRAGTSVTGEQFF. CDR3 nucleotides: TGCGCCAGCAGCCGGGCCGGGACTAGCGTAACGGGCGAGCAGTTCTTC.

This clone was picked up one time. The chain couples TRBV28 to TRBJ2-7; D is ambiguous. The CDR3 sequence is 11 residues long. Germline loops: CDR1 MDHEN, CDR2 SYDVKM. V gave up 6 bases and J gave up 4 bases, with 7 bases separating them. The CDR3 protein is CASSKLYEQYF. In nucleotides, the CDR3 is TGTGCCAGCAGCAAATTATACGAGCAGTACTTC. Filled out from reference TRBV28 and TRBJ2-7, the complete variable domain reads DVKVTQSSRYLVKRTGEKVFLECVQDMDHENMFWYRQDPGLGLRLIYFSYDVKMKEKGDIPEGYSVSREKKERFSLILESASTNQTSMYLCASSKLYEQYFGPGTRLTVT.

The chain is built from TRBV7-3 and TRBJ2-1, with 9 bases fitting TRBD2. This CDR3 contains 15 residues. The J segment lost 7 bases and the V segment lost 3 bases, leaving 7 bases of the junction unmatched. Germline CDR1 is SGHTA and CDR2 is FQGTGA. The CDR3 sequence: CASSFWGTSGNEQFF. The CDR3 DNA reads as TGTGCCAGCAGCTTCTGGGGAACTAGCGGGAATGAGCAGTTCTTC.

The genes are TRBV9 and TRBJ2-1; 8 bases are a match to TRBD2. Germline trimming cut 4 bases from V and 3 bases from J; bases unmatched to any gene: 3. Germline V gives CDR1 SGDLS, CDR2 YYNGEE. The CDR3 runs to 14 residues. The CDR3, as DNA: TGTGCCAGCAGCCTTAGCGGGATCTACAATGAGCAGTTCTTC. Translated, it gives CASSLSGIYNEQFF. Looking up the rest from reference TRBV9 and TRBJ2-1 gives the full variable domain: DSGVTQTPKHLITATGQRVTLRCSPRSGDLSVYWYQQSLDQGLQFLIQYYNGEERAKGNILERFSAQQFPDLHSELNLSSLELGDSALYFCASSLSGIYNEQFFGPGTRLTVL.

By proportion, this clone is medium-sized. This chain uses TRBV5-1 with TRBJ1-1, with D possibly being TRBD1 (5 bases). With 7 bases removed from V and 1 base from J, the gap between germline ends came to 14 bases. Germline-derived CDR1 and CDR2 are SGHRS and YFSETQ. The CDR3 runs 14 residues. The CDR3 region is CASSPDRPNTEAFF. CDR3 coding DNA: TGCGCCAGCTCCCCCGACAGACCGAACACTGAAGCTTTCTTT.

This clone was seen a single time. The V call is TRBV19, the J call TRBJ2-7, with D uncertain. V dropped 3 bases and J dropped 3 bases, with 12 bases sitting between them. CDR3 length equals 14 residues. Germline loops: CDR1 LNHDA, CDR2 SQIVND (reference sequence). In nucleotides, the CDR3 is TGTGCCAGTAGTATTCATGGCAAAAACTACGAGCAGTACTTC. Protein sequence: CASSIHGKNYEQYF.

The chain carries TRBV5-1 and TRBJ2-1, with TRBD1 identical over 11 bases. The CDR3 loop spans 14 amino acids. The J segment lost 5 bases and the V segment lost 3 bases, leaving 1 base of the junction unmatched. The V gene's germline CDR1 is SGHRS and CDR2 YFSETQ. CDR3 DNA sequence: TGCGCCAGCAGCTGGGACAGGGGGAACAATGAGCAGTTCTTC. Amino acid sequence: CASSWDRGNNEQFF.

This rearrangement joins TRBV28 to TRBJ2-7; the D gene is possibly TRBD1 (6 bases). Germline-derived CDR1 and CDR2 are MDHEN and SYDVKM. This CDR3 spans 15 amino acids. V shed 8 bases and J shed 4 bases, with 21 bases lying between them. Here the CDR3 DNA reads TGTGCCAGCGGGGCTATAGGACAGAGCCTTTACGAGCAGTACTTC. Its protein product is CASGAIGQSLYEQYF.

This chain links TRBV11-2 with TRBJ2-7; TRBD1 agrees at 9 bases. J was trimmed by 5 bases and V by 6 bases; bases with no gene match: 8. CDR1 and CDR2 (germline): SGHAT, FQNNGV. CDR3 length: 14 residues. The CDR3 region is CASRKGGQGHEQYF. In nucleotides, the CDR3 is TGTGCCAGCAGGAAGGGGGGACAGGGCCACGAGCAGTACTTC.

This sequence joins TRBV5-4 and TRBJ1-2; TRBD1 aligns across 12 bases. V lost 4 bases and J lost 4; bases outside the gene matches: 5. The CDR3 loop spans 15 amino acids. Per the germline V gene, CDR1 is SGHNT and CDR2 is YYREEE (reference sequence). The CDR3 protein is CASSPGQGAIYGYTF. CDR3 coding DNA: TGTGCCAGCAGCCCGGGACAGGGGGCGATCTATGGCTACACCTTC.

The chain is built from TRBV7-8 and TRBJ1-3; 10 bases are a match to TRBD1. CDR1 and CDR2 (germline): SGHVS, FQNEAQ. V shed 5 bases, J shed 7 bases, and the junction held 8 bases outside the gene matches. The CDR3 covers 15 residues. CDR3 region: CASSPRDRGSNTIYF. The CDR3 bases are TGTGCCAGCAGCCCCCGGGACAGGGGCTCGAACACCATATATTTT.

This clone was found once. The rearrangement uses TRBV5-5 and TRBJ2-2; 8 nucleotides agree with TRBD1. This CDR3 has 16 amino acids. The germline CDR1 and CDR2 sequences are SGHKS and YYEKEE (reference sequence). After removal of 1 base from V and 4 bases from J, the junction contained 6 bases not matched to a gene. The CDR3 DNA reads as TGTGCCAGCAGCTTGAGTGGGACAGGTATCACCGGGGAGCTGTTTTTT. It translates to CASSLSGTGITGELFF.

The V call is TRBV20-1, the J call TRBJ1-2; TRBD1 is a possible D gene (5 bases). The CDR3 is 10 residues long. V shed 6 bases and J shed 10 bases, with 12 bases lying between them. Germline assignment: CDR1 DFQATT and CDR2 SNEGSKA (reference sequence). The CDR3 nucleotides are TGCAGTGCCGTACAGGCGATCTACACCTTC. It translates to CSAVQAIYTF.

This clone has ten or more counts. The chain recombines TRBV5-1 with TRBJ1-2; 7 bases are a match to TRBD1. The CDR3 has 15 residues. After removal of 2 bases from V and 1 base from J, the junction contained 5 bases not matched to a gene. CDR1 is SGHRS and CDR2 is YFSETQ in the germline V gene. The CDR3 spells CASSFGSGGNYGYTF. Here the CDR3 DNA reads TGCGCCAGCAGCTTCGGGTCAGGGGGTAACTATGGCTACACCTTC.

The rearrangement uses TRBV5-4 and TRBJ2-7, with D perhaps TRBD1 (6 bases). The CDR3 length is 16 residues. Trimming removed 0 bases from V and 2 bases from J, with 15 bases in between. Germline CDR1 reads SGHNT; CDR2 reads YYREEE (reference sequence). Here the CDR3 reads CASSLGGGGGAYEQYF. CDR3 in DNA: TGTGCCAGCAGCTTGGGAGGTGGGGGCGGCGCCTACGAGCAGTACTTC.

The chain recombines TRBV2 with TRBJ2-2; D remains ambiguous. CDR1 is SNHLY, CDR2 FYNNEI, per germline. The V gene lost 1 base and the J gene lost 7 bases, with 4 bases spanning the gap. The CDR3 runs 12 residues. The CDR3 loop is CASSEGGGELFF. The CDR3 nucleotides read TGTGCCAGCAGTGAAGGGGGCGGGGAGCTGTTTTTT.

J is TRBJ2-1 and V is TRBV20-1; unclear D gene. Between the trimmed V and J ends, which lost 3 bases and 8 bases, there was a span of 5 bases. The CDR3 extends over 10 amino acids. The germline V gene encodes CDR1 DFQATT and CDR2 SNEGSKA (reference sequence). CDR3 sequence (DNA): TGCAGTGCTAGCAAATATGAGCAGTTCTTC. Its translation: CSASKYEQFF.

The V gene is TRBV19, the J gene TRBJ1-1; 9 bases are shared with TRBD1. Looked up from germline, CDR1 is LNHDA and CDR2 is SQIVND (reference sequence). Losses at the gene ends were 8 bases for V and 7 bases for J; bases not matched to a gene: 11. The CDR3 length is 14 residues. CDR3 region: CASQDRGAVIEAFF. The CDR3 DNA follows: TGTGCCAGTCAGGACAGGGGCGCGGTAATTGAAGCTTTCTTT. The full variable domain, in which reference TRBV19 and TRBJ1-1 provide the parts outside the CDR3, is DGGITQSPKYLFRKEGQNVTLSCEQNLNHDAMYWYRQDPGQGLRLIYYSQIVNDFQKGDIAEGYSVSREKKESFPLTVTSAQKNPTAFYLCASQDRGAVIEAFFGQGTRLTVV.